This TCR beta chain came from a study of CD8 T cells in ankylosing spondylitis. Germline CDR1 LGHNA, CDR2 YNFKEQ. Trimming took off 4 bases at V and 3 bases at J, with 21 bases between the two ends. The CDR3 covers 17 residues. Study results and caveats: A TCR beta motif of 8 or 9 highly homologous variants appeared characteristic of ankylosing spondylitis blood.

This clonotype was seen more than once but under ten times. Antigen specificity is unknown. TCRdb processed the 5' RACE reads anew with MiXCR; each CDR3 protein has one entry. This sample yields more than 600,000 distinct CDR3 sequences, of which 15% to 20% are seen a single time; around 20% belongs to the top ten. This receptor was obtained from a male donor with ankylosing spondylitis. Sequenced material: blood, either unsorted or a sorted T cell fraction (not recorded which). The chain recombines TRBV4-2 with TRBJ2-5; D might be TRBD1 or TRBD2, each matching 5 bases. This CDR3 is CASSLTASGTPEETQYF. In nucleotides, the CDR3 is TGTGCCAGCAGCCTTACTGCCTCCGGGACCCCCGAAGAGACCCAGTACTTC.